Below, one T cell receptor beta chain is given with its context. Its target is unknown. The sample originates from a study of breast tumors, draining lymph nodes, adjacent tissues. TCRdb called the multiplex PCR reads again in MiXCR, with one record for every CDR3 protein. The sample includes 130,000 or so distinct CDR3 sequences, about 30% of them seen just once. Axillary draining lymph nodes of breast cancer patients supplied the node samples. The germline gives CDR1 SGDLS, CDR2 YYNGEE. The length of the CDR3 is 16 residues. V lost 0 bases to trimming and J lost 2 bases, with 14 bases between them. Findings of the study overall: Compared with lymph nodes, tumors were less diverse; compared with nontumor tissue, more. The data were judged consistent with most tumor T cells coming from lymph node and expanding in tumor.

What was sequenced was axillary lymph node tissue. The source is a female donor with breast cancer. Some clones in this sample may be carry-over from other donors' samples. The rearrangement joins TRBV9 to TRBJ1-1; possible D gene TRBD1, 5 bases. The CDR3 is CASSVGLGDGNTEAFF. The CDR3 DNA follows: TGTGCCAGCAGCGTAGGATTAGGGGACGGAAACACTGAAGCTTTCTTT.